The sequence of this T cell receptor (beta chain) was determined in a study of human T cells and chemical hapten exposure. The overall study: Readings were taken at 6 days from patch tests that had applied 0.01% DPC to the upper back. Study outcomes and limitations: TCRs above 1 in 1000 frequency did not change with DPC sensitization. Healthy individuals' immune responses may differ from those of donors, who had alopecia.

Noted time point: patch test 3, about 24 weeks after DPC sensitization. Treatment here: therapeutic diphenylcyclopropenone sensitization with weekly scalp DPC. Phlebotomy was performed prior to application of every patch test. The CDR3 spans 11 residues. The V end was cut by 6 bases, the J end by 10 bases, with 12 bases between. The V gene's germline CDR1 is MNHEY and CDR2 SVGEGT. TCRdb passed the RACE reads through MiXCR, listing each CDR3 protein once. Of about 110,000 distinct CDR3 sequences detected, about 34% appear once; the ten largest clones hold around 2.8%. This clonotype was seen a handful of times. The antigen remains unidentified.

Sequencing used whole blood, obtained in connection with sensitization to the hapten diphenylcyclopropenone (DPC). V and J are TRBV6-2 or TRBV6-3 and TRBJ2-5, with D tentatively TRBD2 (5 bases). The source of this sequence is a man aged 35 to 55 with alopecia areata. Some clones in this sample may be carry-over from other donors' samples. This CDR3 reads CASSQSRDQYF. Here the CDR3 DNA reads TGTGCCAGCAGCCAGAGCCGGGACCAGTACTTC.